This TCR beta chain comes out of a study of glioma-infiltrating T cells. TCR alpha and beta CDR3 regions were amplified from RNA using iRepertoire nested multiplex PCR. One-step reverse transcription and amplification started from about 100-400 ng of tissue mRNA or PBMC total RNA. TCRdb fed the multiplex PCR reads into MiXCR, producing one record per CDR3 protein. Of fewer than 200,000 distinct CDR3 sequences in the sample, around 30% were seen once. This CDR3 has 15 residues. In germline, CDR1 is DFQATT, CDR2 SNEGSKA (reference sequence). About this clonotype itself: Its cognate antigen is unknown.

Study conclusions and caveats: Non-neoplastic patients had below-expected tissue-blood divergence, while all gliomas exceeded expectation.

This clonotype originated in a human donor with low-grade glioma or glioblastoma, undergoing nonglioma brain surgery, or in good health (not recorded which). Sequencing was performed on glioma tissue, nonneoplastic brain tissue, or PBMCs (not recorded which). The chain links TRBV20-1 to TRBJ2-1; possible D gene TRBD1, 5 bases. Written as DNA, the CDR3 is TGCCGTTCGCTCAGATGGCAGGGTACATTAGCTGAGCAGTTCTTC. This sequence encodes CRSLRWQGTLAEQFF.